This T cell receptor (beta chain) was sequenced during a study of blood T cell repertoires in COVID-19. Study details: There were acute and convalescent COVID-19 samples, and they came from the United States, Italy and Spain. T cells, B-cell-depleted T cells, or PBMCs provided the cDNA or gDNA that served as material.

Germline lookup yields CDR1 SQVTM and CDR2 ANQGSEA. This CDR3 comprises 13 residues. V was cut by 0 bases and J by 0 bases, with 5 bases left in between. Original methodology: It was from reference gene primer amplification that nucleated cell counts were estimated. The assay was immunoSEQ multiplex PCR, and TCRdb's table has in-frame clones only and misses some. Clonal size and the V and J genes are those of that table, whereas D and trimming came from the DNA. The repertoire consists of 120,000 to 150,000 clones, with roughly 79% occurring once and the leading ten covering under 10%. The sequence derives from a middle-aged man with active or convalescent COVID-19. The source material was peripheral blood. This chain joins TRBV29-1 and TRBJ1-1; D gene uncertain. The CDR3 DNA reads as TGCAGCGTTGAAGAGAGAATGAACACTGAAGCTTTCTTT. Amino acids: CSVEERMNTEAFF.